Included here is one TCR beta chain sequence, with context. Sample-barcoded 5' priming and a J-beta primer mix drove a second PCR of about 6 to 11 cycles. Using its own MiXCR run on the 5' RACE reads, TCRdb lists one record per CDR3 protein. The table shows approximately 940,000 distinct CDR3 sequences, with roughly 50% occurring only once. The donors, all healthy, were Caucasians living in Russia, aged about 6 to 95. V dropped 1 base and J dropped 7 bases, with 8 bases sitting between them. CDR3 size: 13 residues. Germline V CDR1 and CDR2: SNHLY, FYNNEI. This record belongs to a study of blood T cells in healthy people across ages.

The gene calls are TRBV2 and TRBJ2-1; D unclear. This receptor was identified in a young man in good health. Sequences were obtained from blood. This CDR3 reads CASSEGVGNEQFF. The CDR3 bases are TGTGCCAGCAGTGAAGGGGTGGGAAATGAGCAGTTCTTC.